A selection of T cell receptor beta chains follows, all from one sample in a study of shared clonotypes between healthy human individuals. Sequencing used immunoSEQ multiplex PCR; TCRdb keeps in-frame clones, though not all of them. Among about 2.1 million clones listed, approximately 94% were seen once. The sequenced material came from naive CD8+ T cells from PBMCs. These TCRs come from a man aged 18 to 35 in good health. Some clones in this sample may be carry-over from other donors' samples. Both conserved end residues are part of each CDR3. A D gene is named only where the DNA matches it firmly. Clone sizes are given selectively: once, few, many, or a class where the clone is expanded.

clone_size: -
d_call: -
j_call: TRBJ1-1
v_call: TRBV27
cdr3_aa: CASSLVRNTEAFF
cdr3_nt: TGTGCCAGCAGTTTGGTTAGGAACACTGAAGCTTTCTTT

clone_size: -
d_call: -
j_call: TRBJ2-2
v_call: TRBV6-5
cdr3_aa: CASSTGGGELFF
cdr3_nt: TGTGCCAGCAGTACCGGGGGAGGGGAGCTGTTTTTT

clone_size: -
d_call: -
j_call: TRBJ1-1
v_call: TRBV30
cdr3_aa: CAWSARMNTEAFF
cdr3_nt: TGTGCCTGGAGCGCACGCATGAACACTGAAGCTTTCTTT

clone_size: -
d_call: TRBD1
j_call: TRBJ2-1
v_call: TRBV30
cdr3_aa: CAWSPGQGANEQFF
cdr3_nt: TGTGCCTGGAGCCCGGGACAGGGGGCCAATGAGCAGTTCTTC

clone_size: -
d_call: TRBD1
j_call: TRBJ1-1
v_call: TRBV30
cdr3_aa: CATWTGNTEAFF
cdr3_nt: TGTGCCACCTGGACAGGAAACACTGAAGCTTTCTTT

clone_size: -
d_call: -
j_call: TRBJ2-1
v_call: TRBV19
cdr3_aa: CASSIDTGWGNEQFF
cdr3_nt: TGTGCCAGTAGTATTGATACGGGATGGGGCAATGAGCAGTTCTTC

clone_size: -
d_call: TRBD2
j_call: TRBJ2-3
v_call: TRBV7-8
cdr3_aa: CASGPGLAGVDTQYF
cdr3_nt: TGTGCCAGCGGACCGGGACTAGCGGGAGTGGATACGCAGTATTTT

clone_size: -
d_call: -
j_call: TRBJ2-7
v_call: TRBV5-8
cdr3_aa: CASSLWGLGAYEQYF
cdr3_nt: TGTGCCAGCAGCTTGTGGGGGCTAGGCGCCTACGAGCAGTACTTC

clone_size: -
d_call: -
j_call: TRBJ2-7
v_call: TRBV28
cdr3_aa: CASSTRDRAEQYF
cdr3_nt: TGTGCCAGCAGTACGCGGGACAGAGCCGAGCAGTACTTC

clone_size: once
d_call: TRBD1
j_call: TRBJ1-5
v_call: TRBV28
cdr3_aa: CASNRGRVIYSNQPQHF
cdr3_nt: TGTGCCAGCAACAGGGGGCGAGTTATCTATAGCAATCAGCCCCAGCATTTT

clone_size: once
d_call: -
j_call: TRBJ2-5
v_call: TRBV15
cdr3_aa: CATSEGSGETQYF
cdr3_nt: TGTGCCACCAGCGAGGGGAGCGGAGAGACCCAGTACTTC

clone_size: -
d_call: TRBD2
j_call: TRBJ2-2
v_call: TRBV4-2
cdr3_aa: CASGGDTGELFF
cdr3_nt: TGTGCCAGCGGGGGGGACACCGGGGAGCTGTTTTTT

clone_size: -
d_call: -
j_call: TRBJ2-1
v_call: TRBV28
cdr3_aa: CASSLRLDYEQFF
cdr3_nt: TGTGCCAGCAGTTTGAGGCTAGACTATGAGCAGTTCTTC

clone_size: -
d_call: -
j_call: TRBJ2-1
v_call: TRBV7-9
cdr3_aa: CASGAPSYNEQFF
cdr3_nt: TGTGCCAGCGGGGCCCCCTCCTACAATGAGCAGTTCTTC

clone_size: -
d_call: -
j_call: TRBJ2-7
v_call: TRBV30
cdr3_aa: CAWSVIWSSEQYF
cdr3_nt: TGTGCCTGGAGTGTCATATGGAGCAGCGAGCAGTACTTC

clone_size: -
d_call: -
j_call: TRBJ2-1
v_call: TRBV7-8
cdr3_aa: CASSLVGGLNEQFF
cdr3_nt: TGTGCCAGCAGCTTAGTCGGCGGACTGAATGAGCAGTTCTTC

clone_size: once
d_call: -
j_call: TRBJ1-2
v_call: TRBV27
cdr3_aa: CASRGYGPPYGYTF
cdr3_nt: TGTGCCAGCAGGGGCTATGGACCGCCCTATGGCTACACCTTC

clone_size: -
d_call: -
j_call: TRBJ2-7
v_call: TRBV5-6
cdr3_aa: CASSLTGNAYEQYF
cdr3_nt: TGTGCCAGCAGCTTGACAGGGAATGCGTACGAGCAGTACTTC

clone_size: -
d_call: -
j_call: TRBJ2-3
v_call: TRBV27
cdr3_aa: CASSLSRRADTQYF
cdr3_nt: TGTGCCAGCAGTTTGTCCCGGAGGGCAGATACGCAGTATTTT

clone_size: -
d_call: -
j_call: TRBJ2-1
v_call: TRBV5-1
cdr3_aa: CASSLALNNEQFF
cdr3_nt: TGCGCCAGCAGCTTGGCCCTAAATAATGAGCAGTTCTTC

clone_size: -
d_call: -
j_call: TRBJ1-1
v_call: TRBV5-8
cdr3_aa: CASSFPGHGAFF
cdr3_nt: TGTGCCAGCAGCTTCCCCGGGCACGGAGCTTTCTTT

clone_size: -
d_call: -
j_call: TRBJ2-1
v_call: TRBV11-3
cdr3_aa: CASSTDKGVYNEQFF
cdr3_nt: TGTGCCAGCAGTACCGATAAGGGGGTATACAATGAGCAGTTCTTC

clone_size: -
d_call: TRBD1
j_call: TRBJ2-1
v_call: TRBV19
cdr3_aa: CASSTIRTGGFGNEQFF
cdr3_nt: TGTGCCAGTAGTACGATCCGGACAGGGGGTTTCGGCAATGAGCAGTTCTTC

clone_size: -
d_call: TRBD2
j_call: TRBJ2-3
v_call: TRBV30
cdr3_aa: CASWTSGRTDTQYF
cdr3_nt: TGTGCCTCCTGGACTAGCGGGAGGACAGATACGCAGTATTTT

clone_size: once
d_call: TRBD1
j_call: TRBJ2-7
v_call: TRBV13
cdr3_aa: CASSSGTASYEQYF
cdr3_nt: TGTGCCAGCAGCTCCGGGACAGCCTCCTACGAGCAGTACTTC

clone_size: -
d_call: TRBD1
j_call: TRBJ1-1
v_call: TRBV29-1
cdr3_aa: CSVVDRTRGTEAFF
cdr3_nt: TGCAGCGTTGTGGACAGGACTCGGGGCACTGAAGCTTTCTTT